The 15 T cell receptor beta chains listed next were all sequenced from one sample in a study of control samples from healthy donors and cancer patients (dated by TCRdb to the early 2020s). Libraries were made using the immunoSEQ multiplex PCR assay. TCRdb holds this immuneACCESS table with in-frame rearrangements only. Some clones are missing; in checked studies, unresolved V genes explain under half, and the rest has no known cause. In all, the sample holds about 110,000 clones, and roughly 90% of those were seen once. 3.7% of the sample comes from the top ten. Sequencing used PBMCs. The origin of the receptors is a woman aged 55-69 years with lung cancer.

The CDR3 DNA reads as TGTGCCAGCAGCTCGCGGGGGACAGCTGTCTCTGGAAACACCATATATTTT. Translation: CASSSRGTAVSGNTIYF. The chain is built from TRBV7-9 and TRBJ1-3; TRBD1 matches 7 bases. Germline CDR1 reads SEHNR; CDR2 reads FQNEAQ (reference sequence). V lost 4 bases, J lost 0 bases, and 9 bases stayed unmatched. The CDR3 spans 17 residues.

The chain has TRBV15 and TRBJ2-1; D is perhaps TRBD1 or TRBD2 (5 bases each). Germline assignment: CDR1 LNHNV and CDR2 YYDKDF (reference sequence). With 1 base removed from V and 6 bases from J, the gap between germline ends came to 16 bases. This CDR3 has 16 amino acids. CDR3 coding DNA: TGTGCCACCAGCAGAGGGGACGGCGGCCATGGCAATGAGCAGTTCTTC. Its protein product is CATSRGDGGHGNEQFF.

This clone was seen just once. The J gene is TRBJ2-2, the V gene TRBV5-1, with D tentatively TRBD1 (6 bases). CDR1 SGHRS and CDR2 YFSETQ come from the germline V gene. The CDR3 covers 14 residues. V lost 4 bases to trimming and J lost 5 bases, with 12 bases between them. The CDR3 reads CASSESGATGELFF. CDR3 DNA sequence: TGCGCCAGCAGCGAATCAGGGGCAACCGGGGAGCTGTTTTTT.

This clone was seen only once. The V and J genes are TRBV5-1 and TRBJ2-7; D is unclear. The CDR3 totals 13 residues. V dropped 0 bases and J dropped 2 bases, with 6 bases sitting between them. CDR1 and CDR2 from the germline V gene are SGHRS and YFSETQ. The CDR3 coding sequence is TGCGCCAGCAGCTTGGACAGCCCCTACGAGCAGTACTTC. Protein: CASSLDSPYEQYF.

CDR3 in amino acids: CASSTTDFSYEAFF. Here the CDR3 DNA reads TGTGCCAGCAGTACCACTGATTTCAGTTATGAAGCTTTCTTT. V is TRBV6-5 and J is TRBJ1-1; no clear D gene. The V gene's germline CDR1 is MNHEY and CDR2 SVGAGI. The CDR3 is 14 amino acids. V was clipped by 5 bases and J by 7 bases, with 17 bases between them.

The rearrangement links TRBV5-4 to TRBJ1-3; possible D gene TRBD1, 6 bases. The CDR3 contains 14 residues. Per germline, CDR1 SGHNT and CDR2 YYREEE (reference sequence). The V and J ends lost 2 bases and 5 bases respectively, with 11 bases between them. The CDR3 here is CASSLWDKRNTIYF. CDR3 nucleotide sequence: TGTGCCAGCAGCTTATGGGACAAAAGAAACACCATATATTTT.

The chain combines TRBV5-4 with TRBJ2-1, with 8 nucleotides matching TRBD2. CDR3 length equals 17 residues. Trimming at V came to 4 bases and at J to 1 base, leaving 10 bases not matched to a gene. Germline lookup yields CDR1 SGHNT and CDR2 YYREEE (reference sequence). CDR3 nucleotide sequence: TGTGCCAGCAGCCGGGAGGGGGGGGCCTCTTCCTACAATGAGCAGTTCTTC. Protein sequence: CASSREGGASSYNEQFF.

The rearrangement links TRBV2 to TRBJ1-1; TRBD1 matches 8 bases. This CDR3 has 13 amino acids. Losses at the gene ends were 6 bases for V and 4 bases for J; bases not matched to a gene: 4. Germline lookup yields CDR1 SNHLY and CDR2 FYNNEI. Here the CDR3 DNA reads TGTGCCAGCAGGGACAGGGTCGGCACTGAAGCTTTCTTT. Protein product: CASRDRVGTEAFF.

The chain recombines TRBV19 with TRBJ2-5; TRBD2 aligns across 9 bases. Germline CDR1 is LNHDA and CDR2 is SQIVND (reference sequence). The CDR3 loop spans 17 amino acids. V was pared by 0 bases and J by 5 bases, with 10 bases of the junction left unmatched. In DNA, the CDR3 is TGTGCCAGTAGTATAGATTCCCTTCCTAGCGGGATGGAGACCCAGTACTTC. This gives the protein CASSIDSLPSGMETQYF.

CDR3 loop: CASSPSTDTQYF. DNA of the CDR3: TGTGCCAGCAGCCCGAGCACAGATACGCAGTATTTT. The chain uses TRBV7-9 and TRBJ2-3; no firm D call. This CDR3 region has 12 residues. Per the germline V gene, CDR1 is SEHNR and CDR2 is FQNEAQ (reference sequence). Deletions cut 5 bases from V and 0 bases from J, with 3 bases between.

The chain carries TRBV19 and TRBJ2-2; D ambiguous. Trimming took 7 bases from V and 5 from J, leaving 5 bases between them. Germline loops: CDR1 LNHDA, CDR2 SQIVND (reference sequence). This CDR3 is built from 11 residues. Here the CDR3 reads CASKMTGELFF. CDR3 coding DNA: TGTGCCAGTAAGATGACCGGGGAGCTGTTTTTT.

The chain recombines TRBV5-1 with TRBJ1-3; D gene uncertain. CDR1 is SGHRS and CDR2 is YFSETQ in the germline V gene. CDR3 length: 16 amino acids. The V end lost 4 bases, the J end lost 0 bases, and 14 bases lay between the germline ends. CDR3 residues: CASSEDMDLSGNTIYF. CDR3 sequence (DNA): TGCGCCAGCAGCGAAGACATGGACCTCTCTGGAAACACCATATATTTT. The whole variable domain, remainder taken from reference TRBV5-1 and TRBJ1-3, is KAGVTQTPRYLIKTRGQQVTLSCSPISGHRSVSWYQQTPGQGLQFLFEYFSETQRNKGNFPGRFSGRQFSNSRSEMNVSTLELGDSALYLCASSEDMDLSGNTIYFGEGSWLTVV.

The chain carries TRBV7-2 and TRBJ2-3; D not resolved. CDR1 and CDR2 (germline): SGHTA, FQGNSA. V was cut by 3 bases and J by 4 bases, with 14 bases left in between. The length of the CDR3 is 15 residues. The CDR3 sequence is CASSFGYPGADTQYF. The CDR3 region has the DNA TGTGCCAGCAGCTTTGGATATCCGGGTGCAGATACGCAGTATTTT.

The DNA for the CDR3 is TGTGCCAGCAGCTTAATGGGGGACAGGGCCGGGGCCAACGTCCTGACTTTC. This codes for CASSLMGDRAGANVLTF. The V call is TRBV7-3, the J call TRBJ2-6; 9 bases are shared with TRBD1. The CDR3 contains 17 residues. Germline CDR1 reads SGHTA; CDR2 reads FQGTGA. After removal of 1 base from V and 4 bases from J, the junction contained 5 bases not matched to a gene.

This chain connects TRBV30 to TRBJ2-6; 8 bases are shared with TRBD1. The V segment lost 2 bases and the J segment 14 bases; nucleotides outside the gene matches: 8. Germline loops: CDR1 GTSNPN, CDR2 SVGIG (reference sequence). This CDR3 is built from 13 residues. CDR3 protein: CAWSPPGGQLLTF. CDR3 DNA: TGTGCCTGGAGTCCGCCAGGGGGCCAACTCCTGACTTTC.